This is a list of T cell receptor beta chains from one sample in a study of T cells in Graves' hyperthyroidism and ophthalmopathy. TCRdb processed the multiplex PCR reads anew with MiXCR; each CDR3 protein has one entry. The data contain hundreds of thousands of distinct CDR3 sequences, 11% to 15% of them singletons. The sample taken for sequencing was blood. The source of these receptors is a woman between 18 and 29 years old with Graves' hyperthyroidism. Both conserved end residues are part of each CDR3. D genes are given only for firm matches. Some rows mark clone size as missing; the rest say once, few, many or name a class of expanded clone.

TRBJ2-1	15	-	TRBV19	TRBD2	CASSSLAGGPGEQFF	TGTGCCAGTAGCTCGCTAGCGGGAGGGCCGGGTGAGCAGTTCTTC
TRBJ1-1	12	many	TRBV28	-	CASSSKPGEAFF	TGTGCCAGCAGTTCAAAGCCGGGGGAAGCTTTCTTT
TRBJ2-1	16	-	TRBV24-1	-	CAASPGGLSSYNEQFF	TGTGCCGCCTCCCCAGGGGGACTGAGCTCCTACAATGAGCAGTTCTTC
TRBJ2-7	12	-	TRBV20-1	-	CSAARIVSEQYF	TGCAGTGCTGCCAGAATCGTCTCCGAGCAGTACTTC
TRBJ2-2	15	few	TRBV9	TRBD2	CASSAGGLRTGELFF	TGTGCCAGCAGCGCCGGGGGACTACGAACCGGGGAGCTGTTTTTT
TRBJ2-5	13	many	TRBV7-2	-	CASSSTQDSAGNF	TGTGCCAGCAGCTCAACTCAGGATTCAGCCGGGAACTTC
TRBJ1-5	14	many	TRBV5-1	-	CASSLGQPGGTQHF	TGCGCCAGCAGCTTGGGACAGCCCGGGGGGACCCAGCATTTT
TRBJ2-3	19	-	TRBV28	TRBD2	CASSLLSLLAGVRADTQYF	TGTGCCAGCAGTTTATTAAGTCTCCTAGCGGGAGTGAGGGCAGATACGCAGTATTTT
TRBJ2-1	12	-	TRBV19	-	CASKAPYNEQFF	TGTGCCAGTAAGGCGCCTTACAATGAGCAGTTCTTC
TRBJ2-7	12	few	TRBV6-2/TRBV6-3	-	CASSFGLRQQYF	-
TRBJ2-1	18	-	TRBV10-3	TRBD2	CAISDLKGTSGKYNEQFF	TGTGCCATCAGTGACCTAAAGGGGACTAGCGGGAAATACAATGAGCAGTTCTTC
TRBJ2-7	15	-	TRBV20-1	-	CSARDLNGLSYEQYF	TGCAGTGCTAGAGATCTCAACGGATTGTCCTACGAGCAGTACTTC
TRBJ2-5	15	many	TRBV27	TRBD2	CASSLGPGRGETQYF	TGTGCCAGCAGTTTGGGGCCAGGGAGGGGAGAGACCCAGTACTTC
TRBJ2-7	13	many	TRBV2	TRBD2	CASSEETAGEQYF	TGTGCCAGCAGTGAGGAGACAGCGGGGGAGCAGTACTTC
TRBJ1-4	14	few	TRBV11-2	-	CASSLDLGPWILFF	TGTGCCAGCAGCTTAGACCTTGGTCCCTGGATACTGTTTTTT
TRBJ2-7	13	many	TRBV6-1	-	CASTPGTSYEQYF	TGTGCCAGCACCCCAGGGACATCCTACGAGCAGTACTTC